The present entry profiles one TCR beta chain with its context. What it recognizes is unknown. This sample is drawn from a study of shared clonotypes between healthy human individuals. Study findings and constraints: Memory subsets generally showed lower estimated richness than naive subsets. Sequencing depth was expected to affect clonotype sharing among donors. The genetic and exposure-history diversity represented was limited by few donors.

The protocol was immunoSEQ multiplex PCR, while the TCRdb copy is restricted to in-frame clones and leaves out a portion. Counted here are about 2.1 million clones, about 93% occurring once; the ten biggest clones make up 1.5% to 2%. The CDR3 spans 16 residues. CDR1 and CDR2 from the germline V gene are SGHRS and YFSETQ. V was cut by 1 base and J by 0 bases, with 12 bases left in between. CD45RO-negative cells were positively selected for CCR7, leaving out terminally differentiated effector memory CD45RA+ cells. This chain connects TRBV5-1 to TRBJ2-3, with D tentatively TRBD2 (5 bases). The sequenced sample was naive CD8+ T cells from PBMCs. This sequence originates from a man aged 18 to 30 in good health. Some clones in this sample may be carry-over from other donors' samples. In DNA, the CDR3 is TGCGCCAGCAGCTTGAATTTGAGGACTAGCACAGATACGCAGTATTTT. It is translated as CASSLNLRTSTDTQYF.